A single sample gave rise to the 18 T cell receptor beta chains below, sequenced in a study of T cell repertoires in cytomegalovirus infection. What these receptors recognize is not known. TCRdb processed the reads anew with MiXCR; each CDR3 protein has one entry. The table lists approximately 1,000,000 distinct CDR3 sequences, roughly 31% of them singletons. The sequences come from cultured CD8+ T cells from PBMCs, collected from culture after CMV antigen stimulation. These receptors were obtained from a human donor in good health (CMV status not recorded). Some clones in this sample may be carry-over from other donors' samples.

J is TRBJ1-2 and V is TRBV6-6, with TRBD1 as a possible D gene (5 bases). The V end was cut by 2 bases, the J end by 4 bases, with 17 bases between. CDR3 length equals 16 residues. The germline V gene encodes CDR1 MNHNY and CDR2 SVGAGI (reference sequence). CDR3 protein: CASSYRQLRGGYGYTF. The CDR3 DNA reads TGTGCCAGCAGTTACAGACAACTAAGGGGTGGCTATGGCTACACCTTC.

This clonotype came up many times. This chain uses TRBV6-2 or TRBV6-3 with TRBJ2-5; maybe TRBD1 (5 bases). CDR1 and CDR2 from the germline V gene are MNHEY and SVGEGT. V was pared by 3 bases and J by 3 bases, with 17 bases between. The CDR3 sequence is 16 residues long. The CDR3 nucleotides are TGTGCCAGCAGTTATACCGAACAGGCCCTGGAAGAGACCCAGTACTTC. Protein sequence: CASSYTEQALEETQYF.

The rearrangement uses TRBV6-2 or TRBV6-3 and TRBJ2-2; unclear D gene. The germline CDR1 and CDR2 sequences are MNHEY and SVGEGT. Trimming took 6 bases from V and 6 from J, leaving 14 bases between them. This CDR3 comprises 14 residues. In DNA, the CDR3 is TGTGCCAGCAGCCATACCGATTCGGCCGGGGAGCTGTTTTTT. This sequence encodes CASSHTDSAGELFF.

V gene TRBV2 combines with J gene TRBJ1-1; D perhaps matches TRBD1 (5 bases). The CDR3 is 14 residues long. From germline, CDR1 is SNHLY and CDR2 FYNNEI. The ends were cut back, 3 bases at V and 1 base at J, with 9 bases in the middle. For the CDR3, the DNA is TGTGCCAGCAGTGAGGGACGGAAGAACACTGAAGCTTTCTTT. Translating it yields CASSEGRKNTEAFF. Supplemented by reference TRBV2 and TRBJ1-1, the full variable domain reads EPEVTQTPSHQVTQMGQEVILRCVPISNHLYFYWYRQILGQKVEFLVSFYNNEISEKSEIFDDQFSVERPDGSNFTLKIRSTKLEDSAMYFCASSEGRKNTEAFFGQGTRLTVV.

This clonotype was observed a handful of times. The CDR3 nucleotides read TGTGCCAGTAGTACCCCCGCGGCGCATCAGCCCCAGCATTTT. Its translation is CASSTPAAHQPQHF. This chain joins TRBV19 and TRBJ1-5; D is unclear. Trimming took 4 bases from V and 5 from J, leaving 12 bases between them. This CDR3 is 14 amino acids long. From germline, CDR1 is LNHDA and CDR2 SQIVND (reference sequence).

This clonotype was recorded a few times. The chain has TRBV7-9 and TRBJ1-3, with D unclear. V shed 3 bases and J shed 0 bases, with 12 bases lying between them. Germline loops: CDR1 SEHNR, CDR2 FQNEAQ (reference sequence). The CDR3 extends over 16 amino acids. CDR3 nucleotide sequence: TGTGCCAGCAGCTTTCTGGACCCCAACTCTGGAAACACCATATATTTT. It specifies CASSFLDPNSGNTIYF.

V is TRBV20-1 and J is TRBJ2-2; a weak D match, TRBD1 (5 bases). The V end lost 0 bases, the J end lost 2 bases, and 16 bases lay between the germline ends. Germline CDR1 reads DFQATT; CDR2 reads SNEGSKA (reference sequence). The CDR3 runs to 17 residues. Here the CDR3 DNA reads TGCAGTGCTAGAGATCTTCTGGGGCAGCATAACACCGGGGAGCTGTTTTTT. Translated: CSARDLLGQHNTGELFF.

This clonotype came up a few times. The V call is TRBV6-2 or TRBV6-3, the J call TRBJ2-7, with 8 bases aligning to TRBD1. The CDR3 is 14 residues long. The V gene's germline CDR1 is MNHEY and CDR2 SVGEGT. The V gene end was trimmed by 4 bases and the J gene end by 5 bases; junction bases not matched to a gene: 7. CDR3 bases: TGTGCCAGCAGTTCGCGAAGACAGGGGAACGAGCAGTACGTC. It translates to CASSSRRQGNEQYV.

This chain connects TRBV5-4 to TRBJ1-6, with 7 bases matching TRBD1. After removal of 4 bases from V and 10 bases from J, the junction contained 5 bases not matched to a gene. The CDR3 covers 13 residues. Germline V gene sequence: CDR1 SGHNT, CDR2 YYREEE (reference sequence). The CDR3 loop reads CASSNGTVSPLHF. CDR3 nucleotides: TGTGCCAGCAGCAATGGGACAGTCTCACCCCTCCACTTT.

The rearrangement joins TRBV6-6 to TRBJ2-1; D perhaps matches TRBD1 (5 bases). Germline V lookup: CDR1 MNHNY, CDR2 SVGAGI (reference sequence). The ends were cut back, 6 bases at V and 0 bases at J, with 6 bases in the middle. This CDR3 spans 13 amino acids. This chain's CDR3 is CASRDISYNEQFF. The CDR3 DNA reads TGTGCCAGCAGGGACATCTCCTACAATGAGCAGTTCTTC.

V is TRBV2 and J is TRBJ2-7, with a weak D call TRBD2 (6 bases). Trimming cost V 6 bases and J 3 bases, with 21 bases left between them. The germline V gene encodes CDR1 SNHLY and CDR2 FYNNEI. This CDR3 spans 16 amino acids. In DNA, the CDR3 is TGTGCCAGCAGGGGGTTCCGGGACTCCAAAGGCTACGAGCAGTACTTC. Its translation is CASRGFRDSKGYEQYF.

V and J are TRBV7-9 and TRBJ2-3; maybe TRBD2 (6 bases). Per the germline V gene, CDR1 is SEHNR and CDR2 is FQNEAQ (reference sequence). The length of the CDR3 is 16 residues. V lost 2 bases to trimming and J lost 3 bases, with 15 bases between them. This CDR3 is CASSLSAGRITDTQYF. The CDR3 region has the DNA TGTGCCAGCAGCTTAAGCGCGGGGCGGATTACAGATACGCAGTATTTT.

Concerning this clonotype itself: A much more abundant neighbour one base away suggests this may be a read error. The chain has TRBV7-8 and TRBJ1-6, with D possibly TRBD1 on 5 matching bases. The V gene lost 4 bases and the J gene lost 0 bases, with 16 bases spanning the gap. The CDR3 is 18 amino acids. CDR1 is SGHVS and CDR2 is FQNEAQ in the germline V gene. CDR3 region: CASSSLRGEVSYNSPLHF. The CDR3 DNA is TGTGCCAGCAGCTCTCTCCGAGGGGAGGTCTCCTATAATTCACCCCTCCACTTT. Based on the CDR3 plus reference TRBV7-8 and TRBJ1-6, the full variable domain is GAGVSQSPRYKVAKRGQDVALRCDPISGHVSLFWYQQALGQGPEFLTYFQNEAQLDKSGLPSDRFFAERPEGSVSTLKIQRTQQEDSAVYLCASSSLRGEVSYNSPLHFGNGTRLTVT.

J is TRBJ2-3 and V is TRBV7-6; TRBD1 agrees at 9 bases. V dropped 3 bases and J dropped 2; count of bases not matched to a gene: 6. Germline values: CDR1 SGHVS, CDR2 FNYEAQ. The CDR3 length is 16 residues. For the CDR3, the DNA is TGTGCCAGCAGCTTCCGGGACAGGGCGGTCACAGATACGCAGTATTTT. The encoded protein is CASSFRDRAVTDTQYF. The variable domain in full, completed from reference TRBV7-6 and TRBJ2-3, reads GAGVSQSPRYKVTKRGQDVALRCDPISGHVSLYWYRQALGQGPEFLTYFNYEAQQDKSGLPNDRFSAERPEGSISTLTIQRTEQRDSAMYRCASSFRDRAVTDTQYFGPGTRLTVL.

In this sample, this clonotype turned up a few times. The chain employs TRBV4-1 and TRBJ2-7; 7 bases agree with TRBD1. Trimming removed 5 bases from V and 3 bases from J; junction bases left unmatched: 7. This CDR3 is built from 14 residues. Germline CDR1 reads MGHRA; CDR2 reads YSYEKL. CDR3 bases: TGCGCCAGCAGCTTTCGGACAGGAGGCTACGAGCAGTACGTC. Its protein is CASSFRTGGYEQYV.

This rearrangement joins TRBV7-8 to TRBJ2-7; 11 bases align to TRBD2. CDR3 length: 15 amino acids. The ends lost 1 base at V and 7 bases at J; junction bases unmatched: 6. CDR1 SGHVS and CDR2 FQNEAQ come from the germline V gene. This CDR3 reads CASSLGLAGGREQYV. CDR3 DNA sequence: TGTGCCAGCAGCTTAGGGCTAGCGGGGGGAAGGGAGCAGTACGTC.

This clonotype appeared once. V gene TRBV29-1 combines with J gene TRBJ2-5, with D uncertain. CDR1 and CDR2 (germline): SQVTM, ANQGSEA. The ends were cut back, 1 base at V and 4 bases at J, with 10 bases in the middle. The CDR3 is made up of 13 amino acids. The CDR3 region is CSVEGPDGETQYF. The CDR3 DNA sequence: TGCAGCGTTGAAGGGCCGGATGGAGAGACCCAGTACTTC. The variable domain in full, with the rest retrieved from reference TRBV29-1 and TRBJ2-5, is SAVISQKPSRDICQRGTSLTIQCQVDSQVTMMFWYRQQPGQSLTLIATANQGSEATYESGFVIDKFPISRPNLTFSTLTVSNMSPEDSSIYLCSVEGPDGETQYFGPGTRLLVL.

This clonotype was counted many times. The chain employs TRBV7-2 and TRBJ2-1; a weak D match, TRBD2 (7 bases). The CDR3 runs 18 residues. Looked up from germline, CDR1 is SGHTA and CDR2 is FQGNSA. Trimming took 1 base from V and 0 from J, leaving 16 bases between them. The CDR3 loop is CASSLVPLGGGSYNEQFF. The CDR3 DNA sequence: TGTGCCAGCAGCTTAGTTCCCCTAGGGGGGGGCTCCTACAATGAGCAGTTCTTC. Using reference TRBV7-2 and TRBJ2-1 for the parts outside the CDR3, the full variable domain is GAGVSQSPSNKVTEKGKDVELRCDPISGHTALYWYRQSLGQGLEFLIYFQGNSAPDKSGLPSDRFSAERTGGSVSTLTIQRTQQEDSAVYLCASSLVPLGGGSYNEQFFGPGTRLTVL.